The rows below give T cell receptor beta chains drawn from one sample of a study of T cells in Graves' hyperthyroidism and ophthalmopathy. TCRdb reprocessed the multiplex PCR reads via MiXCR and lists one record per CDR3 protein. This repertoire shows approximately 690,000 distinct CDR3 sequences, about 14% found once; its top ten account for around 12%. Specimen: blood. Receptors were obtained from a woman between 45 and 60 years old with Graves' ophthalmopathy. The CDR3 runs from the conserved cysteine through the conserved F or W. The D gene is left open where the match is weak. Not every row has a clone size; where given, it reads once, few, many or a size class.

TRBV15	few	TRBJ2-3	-	TGTGCCACCAGCAGAGCGGGAGTGTCGACAGATACGCAGTATTTT	CATSRAGVSTDTQYF
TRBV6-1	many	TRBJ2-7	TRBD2	TGTGCCAGCAGTGAAGCGCTTCAGAGACTAGCGGGAGCTCTATACGAGCAGTACTTC	CASSEALQRLAGALYEQYF
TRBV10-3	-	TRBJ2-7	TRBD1	TGTGCCATCAAAGGACAGGGGGCCATCGGCGAGCAGTACTTC	CAIKGQGAIGEQYF
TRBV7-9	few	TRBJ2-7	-	TGTGCCAGCAGCTTAGTATTTTGGGCAAGGACGCTCGAGCAGTACTTC	CASSLVFWARTLEQYF
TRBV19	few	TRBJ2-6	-	TGTGCCAGTAGTATAGTCGGCCTTGGTGGGGCCAACGTCCTGACTTTC	CASSIVGLGGANVLTF
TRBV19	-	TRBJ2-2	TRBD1	TGTGCCAGTAGAGCCTACGGGACAGGGGGTGACCCCGGGGAGCTGTTTTTT	CASRAYGTGGDPGELFF
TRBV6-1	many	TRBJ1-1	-	TGTGCCAGCAGCGATCAATTTGGACAGAACACTGAAGCTTTCTTT	CASSDQFGQNTEAFF
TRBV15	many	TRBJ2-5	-	TGTGCCACCAGCGGGAAATCTAGTTTAGGGTCAAGGTACCAAGAGACCCAGTACTTC	CATSGKSSLGSRYQETQYF
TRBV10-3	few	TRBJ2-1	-	TGTGCCATCAGTGTTTCAGTAAGCTACTCAGGGGATGAGCAGTTCTTC	CAISVSVSYSGDEQFF
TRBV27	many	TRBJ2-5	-	TGTGCCAGCAGTTCAATTAGGGGTGGCAGGGCTCAAGAGACCCAGTACTTC	CASSSIRGGRAQETQYF
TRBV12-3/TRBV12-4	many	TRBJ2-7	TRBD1	TGTGCCAGCAGTTTAGCGCGGACAGGGATTATGTTCCACGAGCAGTACTTC	CASSLARTGIMFHEQYF
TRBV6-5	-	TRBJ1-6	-	TGTGCCAGCAGTTACGATCCAAATTCACCCCTCCACTTT	CASSYDPNSPLHF
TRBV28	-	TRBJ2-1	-	TGTGCCAGCCAGAAGTCATACAATGAGCAGTTCTTC	CASQKSYNEQFF
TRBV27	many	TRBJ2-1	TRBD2	TGTGCCAGCAGTTTATCTCCTAGCGGGAGCAATGAGCAGTTCTTC	CASSLSPSGSNEQFF
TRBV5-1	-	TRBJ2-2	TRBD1	TGCGCCAGCAGCACCCTGACAGGGACCGGGGAGCTGTTTTTT	CASSTLTGTGELFF
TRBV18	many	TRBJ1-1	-	TGTGCCAGCTCACCAAAGGGCATGAACACTGAAGCTTTCTTT	CASSPKGMNTEAFF
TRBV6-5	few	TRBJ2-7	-	TGTGCCAGCAGTTACCGGGACACCTACGAGCAGTACTTC	CASSYRDTYEQYF
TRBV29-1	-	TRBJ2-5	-	TGCAGCGTTGGGGACCCTCAAGAGACCCAGTACTTC	CSVGDPQETQYF
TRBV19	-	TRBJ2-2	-	TGTGCCAGTCACCTAGTACTCGGGACATTTGGATCCGGGGAGCTGTTTTTT	CASHLVLGTFGSGELFF
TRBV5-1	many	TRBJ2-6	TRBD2	TGCGCCAGCAGCTTGAGCGGGAGCTCTGGGGCCAACGTCCTGACTTTC	CASSLSGSSGANVLTF
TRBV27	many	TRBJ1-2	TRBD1	TGTGCCAGCAGGGATGGACAGGGGGCGTGGAGGTATGGCTACACCTTC	CASRDGQGAWRYGYTF
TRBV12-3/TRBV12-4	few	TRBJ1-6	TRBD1	TGTGCCAGCAGTTTAGTCTCAGGGGGTGGATCACCCCTCCACTTT	CASSLVSGGGSPLHF
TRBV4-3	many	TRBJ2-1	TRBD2	TGCGCCAGCAGCCAACTAGCGGGAGTTGGCAATGAGCAGTTCTTC	CASSQLAGVGNEQFF
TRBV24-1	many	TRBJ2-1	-	TGTGCCACCAGTGAACCGGGACTGTACAATGAGCAGTTCTTC	CATSEPGLYNEQFF
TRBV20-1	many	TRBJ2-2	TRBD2	TGCAGTGCTAGTAATAGCGGGACGAACACCGGGGAGCTGTTTTTT	CSASNSGTNTGELFF
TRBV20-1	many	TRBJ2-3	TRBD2	TGCAGTGCTAGCCCGGGACTAGTGGACAAACATACGCAGTATTTT	CSASPGLVDKHTQYF
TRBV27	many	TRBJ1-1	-	TGTGCCAGCAGTTTATCCATACGGGCCGAAGCTTTCTTT	CASSLSIRAEAFF
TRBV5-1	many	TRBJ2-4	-	TGCGCCAGCAGCTTCGGGACCTCGTCAAACATTCAGTACTTC	CASSFGTSSNIQYF
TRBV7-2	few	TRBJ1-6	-	TGTGCCAGCAGCTTATCGGACAGACCCCCCTTTCCCCTCCACTTT	CASSLSDRPPFPLHF
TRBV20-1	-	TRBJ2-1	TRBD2	TGCGGTGCTAGAATAGCGGGATCCCCTCCGGAGCAGTTCTTC	CGARIAGSPPEQFF
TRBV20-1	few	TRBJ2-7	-	TGCAGTGCTAGAGATCCCGCGACAGGCTCCTACGAGCAGTACTTC	CSARDPATGSYEQYF
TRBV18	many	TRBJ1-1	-	TGTGCCAGCTCACCATCGATGGAGGCTCTTGAAGCTTTCTTT	CASSPSMEALEAFF
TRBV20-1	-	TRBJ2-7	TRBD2	TGCAGTGCTAAGACCTTTACGGGAGGCCATTCAGATTACGAGCAGTACTTC	CSAKTFTGGHSDYEQYF
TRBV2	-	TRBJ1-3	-	TGTGCCAGCATAAGGGGGACACAATCATACCCTGGAAACACCATATATTTT	CASIRGTQSYPGNTIYF
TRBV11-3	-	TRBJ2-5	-	TGTGCCAGCAGCCAACTTGGGGCAGGGACCCAGTACTTC	CASSQLGAGTQYF
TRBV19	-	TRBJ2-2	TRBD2	TGTGCCAGTAGTCTGGGAGGGCGGCTAGCGGGAGTTGTCGGGGAGCTGTTTTTT	CASSLGGRLAGVVGELFF
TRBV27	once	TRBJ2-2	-	TGTGCCACCTACTTGCGAGGGTTGGGCGGGGAGCTGTTTTTT	CATYLRGLGGELFF
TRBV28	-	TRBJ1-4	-	TGTGCCAGCAGACTCCGGACAGACGAAAAACTGTTTTTT	CASRLRTDEKLFF
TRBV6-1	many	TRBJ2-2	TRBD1	TGTGCACTAAGGGGGCAGGCGAACACCGGGGAGCTGTTTTTT	CALRGQANTGELFF
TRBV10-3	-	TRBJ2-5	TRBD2	TGTGCCATCAGTGACGGGACTAGCCAAGAGACCCAGTACTTC	CAISDGTSQETQYF
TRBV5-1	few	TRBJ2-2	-	TGCGCCAGCAGCTTGGACAACCTAGTTAGCGTTCTCGGGGAGCTGTTTTTT	CASSLDNLVSVLGELFF
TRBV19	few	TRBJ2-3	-	TGTGCCAGTAGTATTGCCAGCGACACAGATACGCAGTATTTT	CASSIASDTDTQYF
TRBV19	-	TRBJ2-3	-	TGTGCCAGTAGAAGTGGGACCTCCCAAGATACGCAGTATTTT	CASRSGTSQDTQYF
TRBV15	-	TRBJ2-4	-	TGTGCCACCAGCAGAGGCAGCCGGGGGATAGCCAAAAACATTCAGTACTTC	CATSRGSRGIAKNIQYF
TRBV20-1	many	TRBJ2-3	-	TGCAGTGCTAGAGAGCGGGCGCCGGCTAGCGACACAGATACGCAGTATTTT	CSARERAPASDTDTQYF
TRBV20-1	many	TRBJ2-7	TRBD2	TGCAGTGCCGCAAGGGGAGCGGGAGGTTCCTACGAGCAGTACTTC	CSAARGAGGSYEQYF
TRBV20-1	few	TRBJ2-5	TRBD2	TGCAGTGCTAGTCCGGTTGTTAGCGGGAGGGCAGAGACCCAGTACTTC	CSASPVVSGRAETQYF
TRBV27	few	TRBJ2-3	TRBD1	TGTGCCAGCAGTTTATTTGGCCAGGGGGCAGATACGCAGTATTTT	CASSLFGQGADTQYF
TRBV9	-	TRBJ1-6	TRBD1	TGTGCCAGCAGCGTATTCGGGACAGGGAATTCACCCCTCCACTTT	CASSVFGTGNSPLHF